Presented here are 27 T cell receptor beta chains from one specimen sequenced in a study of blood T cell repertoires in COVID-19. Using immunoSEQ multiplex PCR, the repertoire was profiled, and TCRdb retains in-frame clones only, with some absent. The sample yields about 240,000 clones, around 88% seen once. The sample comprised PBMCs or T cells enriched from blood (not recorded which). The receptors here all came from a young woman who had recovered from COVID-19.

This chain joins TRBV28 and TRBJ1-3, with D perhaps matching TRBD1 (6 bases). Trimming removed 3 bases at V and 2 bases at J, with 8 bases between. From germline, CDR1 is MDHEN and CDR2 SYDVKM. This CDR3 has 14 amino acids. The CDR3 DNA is TGTGCCAGCAGTTTCCCAGGGGCTGGAAACACCATATATTTT. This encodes CASSFPGAGNTIYF.

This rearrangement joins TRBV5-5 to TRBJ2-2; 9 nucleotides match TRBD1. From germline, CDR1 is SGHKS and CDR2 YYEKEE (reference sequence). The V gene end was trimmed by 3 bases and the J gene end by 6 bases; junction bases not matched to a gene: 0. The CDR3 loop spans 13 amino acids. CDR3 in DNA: TGTGCCAGCAGCTGGACAGGGGCCGGGGAGCTGTTTTTT. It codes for CASSWTGAGELFF.

In nucleotides, the CDR3 is TGTGCCATCAGTGCGACCGTAGACAGGAGCCCGTACAATGAGCAGTTCTTC. Its protein is CAISATVDRSPYNEQFF. The V gene is TRBV10-3, the J gene TRBJ2-1, with a tentative D call TRBD1 (6 bases). V lost 4 bases to trimming and J lost 4 bases, with 20 bases between them. Per germline, CDR1 ENHRY and CDR2 SYGVKD. The CDR3 has 17 amino acids.

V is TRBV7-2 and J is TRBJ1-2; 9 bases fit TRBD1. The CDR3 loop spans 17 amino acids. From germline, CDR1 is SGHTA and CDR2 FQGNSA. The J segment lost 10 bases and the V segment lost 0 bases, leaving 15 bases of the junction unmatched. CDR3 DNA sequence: TGTGCCAGCAGCTTAGCGAGGTTTTACAGGGGGCAAAATGACTACACCTTC. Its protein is CASSLARFYRGQNDYTF.

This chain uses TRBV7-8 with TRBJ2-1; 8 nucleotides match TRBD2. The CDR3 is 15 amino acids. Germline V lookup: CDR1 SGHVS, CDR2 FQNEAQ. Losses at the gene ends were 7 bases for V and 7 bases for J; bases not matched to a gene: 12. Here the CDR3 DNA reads TGTGCCAGCACCGGTACCGGGAGGGCCATTAATGAGCAGTTCTTC. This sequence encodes CASTGTGRAINEQFF.

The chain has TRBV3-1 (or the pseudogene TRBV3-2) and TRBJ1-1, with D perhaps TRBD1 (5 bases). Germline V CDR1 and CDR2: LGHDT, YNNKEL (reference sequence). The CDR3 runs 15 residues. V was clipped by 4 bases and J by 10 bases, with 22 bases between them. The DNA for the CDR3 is TGTGCCAGCAGCCGCTCGGCCGGGACTTGGGTTGGAGCTTTCTTT. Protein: CASSRSAGTWVGAFF.

The CDR3 reads CASSLTRQSGYTF. The CDR3, as DNA: TGTGCCAGCAGTTTAACGCGGCAGTCTGGCTACACCTTC. This sequence joins TRBV28 and TRBJ1-2; D uncertain. The CDR3 is made up of 13 amino acids. Trimming took off 2 bases at V and 7 bases at J, with 11 bases between the two ends. Germline V gene sequence: CDR1 MDHEN, CDR2 SYDVKM.

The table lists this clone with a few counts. The DNA for the CDR3 is TGTGCCAGCAGTATGGGACAAGGGAATGGCTACACCTTC. It codes for CASSMGQGNGYTF. V is TRBV3-1 (or the pseudogene TRBV3-2) and J is TRBJ1-2; D is perhaps TRBD1 (6 bases). The CDR3 runs to 13 residues. V lost 6 bases, J lost 6 bases, and 14 bases lay in between. Germline CDR1 and CDR2: LGHDT and YNNKEL (reference sequence).

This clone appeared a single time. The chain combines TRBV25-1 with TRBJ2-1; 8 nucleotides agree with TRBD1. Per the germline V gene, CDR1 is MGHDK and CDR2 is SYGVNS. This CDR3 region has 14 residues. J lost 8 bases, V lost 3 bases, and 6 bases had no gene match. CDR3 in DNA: TGTGCCAGCAGTGACGGACAGGGCAGCTATGAGCAGTTCTTC. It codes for CASSDGQGSYEQFF.

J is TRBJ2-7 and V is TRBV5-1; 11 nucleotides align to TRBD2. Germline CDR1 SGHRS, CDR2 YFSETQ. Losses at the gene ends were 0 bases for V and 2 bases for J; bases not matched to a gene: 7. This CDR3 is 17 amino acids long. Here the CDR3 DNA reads TGCGCCAGCAGCTTGGGGTTCGGGACTAGCGGCGCCTACGAGCAGTACTTC. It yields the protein CASSLGFGTSGAYEQYF.

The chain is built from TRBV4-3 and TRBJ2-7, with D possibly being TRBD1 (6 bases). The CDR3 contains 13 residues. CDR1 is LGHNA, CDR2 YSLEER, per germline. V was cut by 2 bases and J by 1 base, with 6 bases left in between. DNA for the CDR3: TGCGCCAGCAGCCAAACAGGGTCCTACGAGCAGTACTTC. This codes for CASSQTGSYEQYF.

CDR3 amino acids: CASSRTPNSPLHF. The CDR3 nucleotides read TGTGCCAGTAGTCGAACTCCCAATTCACCCCTCCACTTT. This chain connects TRBV19 to TRBJ1-6; D ambiguous. Germline loops: CDR1 LNHDA, CDR2 SQIVND (reference sequence). V dropped 5 bases and J dropped 7 bases, with 9 bases sitting between them. This CDR3 is 13 amino acids long.

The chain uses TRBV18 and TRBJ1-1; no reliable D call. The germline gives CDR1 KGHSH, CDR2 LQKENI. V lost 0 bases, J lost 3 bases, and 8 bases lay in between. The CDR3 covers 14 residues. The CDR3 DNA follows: TGTGCCAGCTCACCACCGTCTAGGTACACTGAAGCTTTCTTT. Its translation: CASSPPSRYTEAFF.

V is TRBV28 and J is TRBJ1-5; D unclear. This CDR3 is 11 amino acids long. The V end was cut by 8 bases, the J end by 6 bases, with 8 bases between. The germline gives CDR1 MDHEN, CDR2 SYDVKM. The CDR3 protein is CASGRGQPQHF. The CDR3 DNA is TGTGCCAGCGGCCGGGGTCAGCCCCAGCATTTT.

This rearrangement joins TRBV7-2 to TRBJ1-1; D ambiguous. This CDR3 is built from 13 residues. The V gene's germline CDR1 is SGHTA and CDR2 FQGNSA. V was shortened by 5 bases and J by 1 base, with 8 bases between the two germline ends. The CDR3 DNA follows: TGTGCCAGCAGCGAGCATCAGAACACTGAAGCTTTCTTT. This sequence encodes CASSEHQNTEAFF.

CDR3 residues: CASSKGLAGEGTQYF. Written as DNA, the CDR3 is TGTGCCAGCAGCAAGGGACTAGCGGGTGAGGGGACCCAGTACTTC. J is TRBJ2-5 and V is TRBV9; 12 bases map to TRBD2. CDR3 length equals 15 residues. With V trimmed by 4 bases and J by 7 bases, 8 bases remained unmatched. Germline assignment: CDR1 SGDLS and CDR2 YYNGEE.

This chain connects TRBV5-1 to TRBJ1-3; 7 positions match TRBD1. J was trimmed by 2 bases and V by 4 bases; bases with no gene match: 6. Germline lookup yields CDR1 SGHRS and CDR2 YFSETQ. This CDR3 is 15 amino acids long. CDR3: CASSTGTGAGNTIYF. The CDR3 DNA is TGCGCCAGCAGCACTGGTACAGGGGCTGGAAACACCATATATTTT.

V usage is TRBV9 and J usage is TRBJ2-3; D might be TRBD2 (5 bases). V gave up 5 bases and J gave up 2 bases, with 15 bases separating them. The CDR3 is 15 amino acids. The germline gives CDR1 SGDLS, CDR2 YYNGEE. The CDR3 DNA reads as TGTGCCAGCAGGACTACGGACGGTTCCACAGATACGCAGTATTTT. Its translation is CASRTTDGSTDTQYF. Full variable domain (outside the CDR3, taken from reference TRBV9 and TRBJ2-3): DSGVTQTPKHLITATGQRVTLRCSPRSGDLSVYWYQQSLDQGLQFLIQYYNGEERAKGNILERFSAQQFPDLHSELNLSSLELGDSALYFCASRTTDGSTDTQYFGPGTRLTVL.

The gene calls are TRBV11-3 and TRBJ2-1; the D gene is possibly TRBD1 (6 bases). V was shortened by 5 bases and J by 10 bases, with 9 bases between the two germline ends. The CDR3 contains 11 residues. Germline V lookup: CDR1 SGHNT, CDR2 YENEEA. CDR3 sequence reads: CASSTGQEQFF. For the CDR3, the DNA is TGTGCCAGCAGCACCGGACAGGAGCAGTTCTTC.

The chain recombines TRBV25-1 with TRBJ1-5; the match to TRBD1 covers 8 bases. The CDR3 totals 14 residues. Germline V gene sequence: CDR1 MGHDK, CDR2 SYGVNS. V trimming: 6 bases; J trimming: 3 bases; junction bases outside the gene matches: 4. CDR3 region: CASRQTGDNQPQHF. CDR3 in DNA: TGTGCCAGCAGACAGACAGGGGACAATCAGCCCCAGCATTTT.

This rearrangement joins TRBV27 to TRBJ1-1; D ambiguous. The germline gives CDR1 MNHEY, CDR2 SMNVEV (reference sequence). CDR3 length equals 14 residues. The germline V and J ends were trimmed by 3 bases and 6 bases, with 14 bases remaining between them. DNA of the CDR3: TGTGCCAGCAGTTTTCATCGCGGGGTGGCTGAAGCTTTCTTT. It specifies CASSFHRGVAEAFF.

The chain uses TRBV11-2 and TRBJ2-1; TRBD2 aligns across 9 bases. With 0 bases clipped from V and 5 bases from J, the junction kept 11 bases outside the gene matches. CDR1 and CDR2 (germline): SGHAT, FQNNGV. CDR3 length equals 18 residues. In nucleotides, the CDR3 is TGTGCCAGCAGCTTAGAGCCCAGGGGAGCGGGAGGCCACAATGAGCAGTTCTTC. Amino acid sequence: CASSLEPRGAGGHNEQFF.

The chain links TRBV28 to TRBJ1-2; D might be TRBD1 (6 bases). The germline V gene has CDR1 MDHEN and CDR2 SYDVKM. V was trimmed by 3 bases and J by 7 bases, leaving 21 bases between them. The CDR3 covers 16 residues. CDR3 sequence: CASSFLTGTSPGGYTF. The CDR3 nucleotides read TGTGCCAGCAGTTTTTTAACAGGGACGTCACCGGGTGGCTACACCTTC.

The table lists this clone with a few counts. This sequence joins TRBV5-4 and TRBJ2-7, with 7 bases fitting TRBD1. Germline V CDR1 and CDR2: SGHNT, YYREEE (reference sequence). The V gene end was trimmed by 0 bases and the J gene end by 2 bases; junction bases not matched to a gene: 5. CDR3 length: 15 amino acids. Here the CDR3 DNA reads TGTGCCAGCAGCTTGGCCGGGACAGTTACCTACGAGCAGTACTTC. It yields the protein CASSLAGTVTYEQYF.

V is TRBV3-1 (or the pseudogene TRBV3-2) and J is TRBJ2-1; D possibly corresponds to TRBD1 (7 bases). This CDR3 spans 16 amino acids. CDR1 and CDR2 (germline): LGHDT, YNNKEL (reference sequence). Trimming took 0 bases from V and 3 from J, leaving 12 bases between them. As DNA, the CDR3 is TGTGCCAGCAGCCAAGAAAGGAGGGGGCTCTACAATGAGCAGTTCTTC. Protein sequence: CASSQERRGLYNEQFF.

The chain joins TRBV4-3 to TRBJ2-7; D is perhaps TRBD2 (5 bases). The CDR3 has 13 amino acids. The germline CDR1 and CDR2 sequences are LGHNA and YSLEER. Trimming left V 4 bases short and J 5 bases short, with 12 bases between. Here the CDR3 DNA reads TGCGCCAGCAGCCTCAGGACTGAAGACGAGCAGTACTTC. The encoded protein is CASSLRTEDEQYF.

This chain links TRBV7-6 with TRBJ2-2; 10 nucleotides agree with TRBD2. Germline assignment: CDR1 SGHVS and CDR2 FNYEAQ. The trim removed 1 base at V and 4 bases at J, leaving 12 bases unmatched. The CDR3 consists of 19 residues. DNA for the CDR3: TGTGCCAGCAGCTTAGTTCGAGCGGGAGGGCCTCGAGGCACCGGGGAGCTGTTTTTT. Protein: CASSLVRAGGPRGTGELFF.